These T cell receptor beta chains were read from a single sample in a study of ipilimumab plus nivolumab after autologous stem cell transplantation. TCRdb keeps only in-frame clones here, not all; method: immunoSEQ multiplex PCR. Here the sample spans approximately 40,000 clones, approximately 92% being singletons. Sequencing used PBMCs, obtained in a trial of ipilimumab plus nivolumab as post-transplant consolidation. These receptors all stem from a male donor with multiple myeloma. Both conserved end residues are part of each CDR3. D genes are given only for firm matches. The listing skips clone size in some rows; elsewhere it reads once, few, many or a size class.

v_gene: TRBV5-6; len: 17; j_gene: TRBJ2-1; abundance: .; d_gene: TRBD2; CDR3nt: TGTGCCAGCAGCCCTGGGACTAGCGGGAGGACCTACAATGAGCAGTTCTTC; CDR3aa: CASSPGTSGRTYNEQFF
v_gene: TRBV19; len: 14; j_gene: TRBJ2-7; abundance: .; d_gene: .; CDR3nt: TGTGCCAGTAGTATCTCGGGAAGGTCCTACGAGCAGTACTTC; CDR3aa: CASSISGRSYEQYF
v_gene: TRBV5-4; len: 14; j_gene: TRBJ2-6; abundance: .; d_gene: .; CDR3nt: TGTGCCAGCAGCTTCGGGGATGGGGCCAACGTCCTGACTTTC; CDR3aa: CASSFGDGANVLTF
v_gene: TRBV28; len: 18; j_gene: TRBJ2-2; abundance: once; d_gene: TRBD1; CDR3nt: TGTGCCAGCAGACCGTCCCGGGACAGCAGGGGAAACACCGGGGAGCTGTTTTTT; CDR3aa: CASRPSRDSRGNTGELFF
v_gene: TRBV7-6; len: 13; j_gene: TRBJ1-1; abundance: .; d_gene: .; CDR3nt: TGTGCCAGCAGCCGTCAGGAGAACACTGAAGCTTTCTTT; CDR3aa: CASSRQENTEAFF
v_gene: TRBV5-6; len: 14; j_gene: TRBJ2-5; abundance: few; d_gene: .; CDR3nt: TGTGCCAGCAGCTTCTTCTCCGGTCAAGGGGCCCAGTACTTC; CDR3aa: CASSFFSGQGAQYF
v_gene: TRBV7-2; len: 15; j_gene: TRBJ2-1; abundance: .; d_gene: .; CDR3nt: TGTGCCAGCAGCCCACAGGGACCGATCTACAATGAGCAGTTCTTC; CDR3aa: CASSPQGPIYNEQFF
v_gene: TRBV2; len: 14; j_gene: TRBJ1-4; abundance: .; d_gene: TRBD1; CDR3nt: TGTGCCAACCAGCGGGCAGGGGGCGCGGAGGAACTGTTTTTT; CDR3aa: CANQRAGGAEELFF
v_gene: TRBV7-3; len: 16; j_gene: TRBJ2-3; abundance: .; d_gene: .; CDR3nt: TGTGCCAGCAGCTTACTGCCTATAGGTAGCACAGATACGCAGTATTTT; CDR3aa: CASSLLPIGSTDTQYF
v_gene: TRBV7-9; len: 16; j_gene: TRBJ2-1; abundance: .; d_gene: TRBD2; CDR3nt: TGTGCCAGCAGCCGCAGGACTAGCGGGACGAACAATGAGCAGTTCTTC; CDR3aa: CASSRRTSGTNNEQFF
v_gene: TRBV7-2; len: 18; j_gene: TRBJ2-4; abundance: .; d_gene: TRBD2; CDR3nt: TGTGCCAGCAGCGCAGGACTAGCGGGTCCTACTACCCAAAACATTCAGTACTTC; CDR3aa: CASSAGLAGPTTQNIQYF
v_gene: TRBV19; len: 14; j_gene: TRBJ2-7; abundance: .; d_gene: .; CDR3nt: TGTGCCAGTAGTATTTCGGGTAGATCCTACGAGCAGTACTTC; CDR3aa: CASSISGRSYEQYF
v_gene: TRBV11-2; len: 15; j_gene: TRBJ2-7; abundance: .; d_gene: .; CDR3nt: TGTGCCAGCAGCTTAGGTTCACCGTGGTCCTACGAGCAGTACTTC; CDR3aa: CASSLGSPWSYEQYF